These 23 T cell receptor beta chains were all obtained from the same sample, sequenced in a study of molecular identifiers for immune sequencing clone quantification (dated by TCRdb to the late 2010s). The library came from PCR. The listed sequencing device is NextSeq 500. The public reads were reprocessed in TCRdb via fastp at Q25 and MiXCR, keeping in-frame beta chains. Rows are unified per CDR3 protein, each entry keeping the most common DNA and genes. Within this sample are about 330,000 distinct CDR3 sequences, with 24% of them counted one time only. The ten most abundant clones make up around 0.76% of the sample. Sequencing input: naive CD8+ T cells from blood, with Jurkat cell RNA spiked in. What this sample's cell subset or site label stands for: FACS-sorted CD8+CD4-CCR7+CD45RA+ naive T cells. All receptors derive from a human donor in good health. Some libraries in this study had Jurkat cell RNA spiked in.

The CDR3 DNA is TGTGCCAGCAGTTACTCCCGCCCTGCTAGCTCTGGGGCCAACGTCCTGACTTTC. It encodes CASSYSRPASSGANVLTF. The chain has TRBV6-2 or TRBV6-3 and TRBJ2-6; no firm D call. There are 18 residues in the CDR3. V was shortened by 0 bases and J by 0 bases, with 12 bases between the two germline ends. The germline V gene has CDR1 MNHEY and CDR2 SVGEGT.

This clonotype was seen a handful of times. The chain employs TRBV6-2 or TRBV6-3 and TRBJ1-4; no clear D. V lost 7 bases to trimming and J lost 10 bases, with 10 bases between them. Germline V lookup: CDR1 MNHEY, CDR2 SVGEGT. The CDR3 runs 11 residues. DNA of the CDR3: TGTGCCAGCACCTCCGGCGGAAAACTGTTTTTT. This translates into CASTSGGKLFF.

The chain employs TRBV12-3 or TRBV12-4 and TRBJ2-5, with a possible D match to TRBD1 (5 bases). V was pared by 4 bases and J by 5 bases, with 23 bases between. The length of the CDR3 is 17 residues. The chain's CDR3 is CASSSISRTREEETQYF. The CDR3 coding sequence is TGTGCCAGCAGTTCTATTTCTCGGACAAGGGAAGAGGAGACCCAGTACTTC.

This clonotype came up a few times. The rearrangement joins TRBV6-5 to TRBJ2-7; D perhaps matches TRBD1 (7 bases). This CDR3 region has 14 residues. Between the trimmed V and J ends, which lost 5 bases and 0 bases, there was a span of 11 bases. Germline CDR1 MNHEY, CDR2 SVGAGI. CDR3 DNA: TGTGCCAGCAGTGGGCGGGACAGCTCCTACGAGCAGTACTTC. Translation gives CASSGRDSSYEQYF.

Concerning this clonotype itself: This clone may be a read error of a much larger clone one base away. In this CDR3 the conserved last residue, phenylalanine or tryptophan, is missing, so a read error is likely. The chain's CDR3 is CASPRSPRQGYQETQYL. The CDR3 DNA is TGTGCCAGTCCCCGATCGCCCCGACAGGGGTACCAAGAGACCCAGTACCTC. The chain carries TRBV6-5 and TRBJ2-5; the match to TRBD1 covers 8 bases. The CDR3 totals 17 residues. Germline assignment: CDR1 MNHEY and CDR2 SVGAGI. V was clipped by 9 bases and J by 0 bases; unmatched bases: 15.

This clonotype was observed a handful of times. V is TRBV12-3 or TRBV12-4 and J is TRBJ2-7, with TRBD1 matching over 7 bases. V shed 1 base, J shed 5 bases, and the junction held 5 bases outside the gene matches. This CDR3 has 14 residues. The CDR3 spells CASSLGQGLNEQYF. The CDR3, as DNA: TGTGCCAGCAGTTTAGGACAGGGTTTAAACGAGCAGTACTTC.

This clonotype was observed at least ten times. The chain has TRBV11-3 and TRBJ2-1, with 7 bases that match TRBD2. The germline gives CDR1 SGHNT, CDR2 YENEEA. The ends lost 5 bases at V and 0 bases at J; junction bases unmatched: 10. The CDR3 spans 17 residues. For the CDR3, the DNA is TGTGCCAGCAGCCCGGGAGGAGTTAGGAGCTCCTACAATGAGCAGTTCTTC. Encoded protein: CASSPGGVRSSYNEQFF.

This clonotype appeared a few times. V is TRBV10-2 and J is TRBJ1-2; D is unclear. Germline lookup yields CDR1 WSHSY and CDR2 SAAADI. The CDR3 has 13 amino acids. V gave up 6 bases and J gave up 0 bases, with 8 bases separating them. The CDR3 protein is CASREVANYGYTF. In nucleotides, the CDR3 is TGCGCCAGCAGAGAGGTAGCTAACTATGGCTACACCTTC.

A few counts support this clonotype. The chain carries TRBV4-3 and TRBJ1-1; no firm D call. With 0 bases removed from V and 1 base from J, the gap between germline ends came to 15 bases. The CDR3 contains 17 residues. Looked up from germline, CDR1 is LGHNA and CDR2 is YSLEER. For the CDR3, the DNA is TGCGCCAGCAGCCAAGATCGTGCCGGGCAGACGAACACTGAAGCTTTCTTT. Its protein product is CASSQDRAGQTNTEAFF.

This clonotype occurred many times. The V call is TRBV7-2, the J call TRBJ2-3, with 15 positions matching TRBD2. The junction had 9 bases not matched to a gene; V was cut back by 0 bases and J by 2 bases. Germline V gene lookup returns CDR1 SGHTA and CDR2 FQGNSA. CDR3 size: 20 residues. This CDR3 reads CASSLAVGLAGGIFTDTQYF. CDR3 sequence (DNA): TGTGCCAGCAGCTTAGCGGTTGGACTAGCGGGAGGGATATTCACAGATACGCAGTATTTT.

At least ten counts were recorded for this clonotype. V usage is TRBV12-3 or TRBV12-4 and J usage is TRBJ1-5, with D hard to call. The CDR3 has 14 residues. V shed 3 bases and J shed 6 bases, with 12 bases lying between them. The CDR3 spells CASSFSFPGQPQHF. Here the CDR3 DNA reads TGTGCCAGCAGTTTCAGTTTCCCAGGTCAGCCCCAGCATTTT.

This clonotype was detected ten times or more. In DNA, the CDR3 is TGTGCCAGCGGACTCACAGGGAAGGAAGAGACCCAGTACTTC. Translating it yields CASGLTGKEETQYF. The rearrangement joins TRBV12-3 or TRBV12-4 to TRBJ2-5; TRBD1 is a possible D gene (6 bases). Trimming pared 8 bases from V and 3 bases from J, leaving 16 bases between. The CDR3 runs to 14 residues.

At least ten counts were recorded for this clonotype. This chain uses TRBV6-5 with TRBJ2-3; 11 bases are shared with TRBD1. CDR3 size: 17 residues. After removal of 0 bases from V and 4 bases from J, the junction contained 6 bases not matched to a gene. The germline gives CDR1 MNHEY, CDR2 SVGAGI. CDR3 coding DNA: TGTGCCAGCAGTTACTCGAATTGGACAGGGGGCCCAGATACGCAGTATTTT. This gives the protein CASSYSNWTGGPDTQYF.

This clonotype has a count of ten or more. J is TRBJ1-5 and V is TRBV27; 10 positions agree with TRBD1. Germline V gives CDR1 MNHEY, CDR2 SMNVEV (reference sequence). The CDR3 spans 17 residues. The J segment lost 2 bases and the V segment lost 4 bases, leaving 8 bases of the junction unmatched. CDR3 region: CASSSQGTGVRNQPQHF. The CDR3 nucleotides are TGTGCCAGCAGTTCCCAGGGGACAGGGGTTCGCAATCAGCCCCAGCATTTT.

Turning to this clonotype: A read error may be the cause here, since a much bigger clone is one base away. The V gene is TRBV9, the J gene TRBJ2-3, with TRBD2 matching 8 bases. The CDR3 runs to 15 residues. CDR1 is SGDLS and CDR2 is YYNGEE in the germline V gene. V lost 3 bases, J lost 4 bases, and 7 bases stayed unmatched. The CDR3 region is CASSADSGGADTQYF. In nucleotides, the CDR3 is TGTGCCAGCAGCGCAGACAGCGGGGGTGCAGATACGCAGTATTTT.

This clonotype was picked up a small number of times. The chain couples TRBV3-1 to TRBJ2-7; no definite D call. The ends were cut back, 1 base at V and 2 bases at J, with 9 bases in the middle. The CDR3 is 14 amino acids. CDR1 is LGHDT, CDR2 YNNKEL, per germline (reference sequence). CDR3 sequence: CASSQGDWTYEQYF. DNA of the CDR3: TGTGCCAGCAGCCAAGGTGACTGGACCTACGAGCAGTACTTC.

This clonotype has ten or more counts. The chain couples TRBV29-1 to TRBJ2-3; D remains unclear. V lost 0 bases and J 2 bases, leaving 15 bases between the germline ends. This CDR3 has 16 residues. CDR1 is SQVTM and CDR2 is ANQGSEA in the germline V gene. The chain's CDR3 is CSVEEGWQISTDTQYF. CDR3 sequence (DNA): TGCAGCGTTGAAGAGGGATGGCAGATATCCACAGATACGCAGTATTTT.

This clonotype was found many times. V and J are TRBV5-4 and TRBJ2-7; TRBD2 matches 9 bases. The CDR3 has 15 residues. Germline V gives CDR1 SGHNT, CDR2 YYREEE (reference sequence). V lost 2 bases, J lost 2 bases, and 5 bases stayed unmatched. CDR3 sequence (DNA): TGTGCCAGCAGCTTCTTAGCGGGGGAGACCTACGAGCAGTACTTC. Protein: CASSFLAGETYEQYF.

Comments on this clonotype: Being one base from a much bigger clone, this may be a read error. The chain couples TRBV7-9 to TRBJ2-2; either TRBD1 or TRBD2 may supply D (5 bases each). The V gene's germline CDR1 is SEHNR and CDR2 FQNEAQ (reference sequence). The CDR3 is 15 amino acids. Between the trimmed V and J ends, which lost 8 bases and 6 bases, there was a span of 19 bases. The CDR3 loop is CASGWTGRGSGELFF. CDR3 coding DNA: TGTGCCAGCGGATGGACGGGGCGCGGATCCGGGGAGCTGTTTTTT.

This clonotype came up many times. CDR3 loop: CASSEQGSDTQYF. The CDR3 nucleotides are TGTGCCAGCAGCGAACAGGGTTCAGATACGCAGTATTTT. The V and J genes are TRBV7-9 and TRBJ2-3; TRBD1 is a possible D gene (6 bases). The V end was cut by 5 bases, the J end by 4 bases, with 10 bases between. There are 13 residues in the CDR3. The germline CDR1 and CDR2 sequences are SEHNR and FQNEAQ (reference sequence).

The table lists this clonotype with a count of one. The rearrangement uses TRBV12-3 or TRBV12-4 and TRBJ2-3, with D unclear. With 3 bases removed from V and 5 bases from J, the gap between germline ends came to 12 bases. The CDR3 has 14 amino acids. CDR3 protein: CASSLAGYVDTQYF. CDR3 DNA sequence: TGTGCCAGCAGTTTGGCAGGCTATGTAGATACGCAGTATTTT.

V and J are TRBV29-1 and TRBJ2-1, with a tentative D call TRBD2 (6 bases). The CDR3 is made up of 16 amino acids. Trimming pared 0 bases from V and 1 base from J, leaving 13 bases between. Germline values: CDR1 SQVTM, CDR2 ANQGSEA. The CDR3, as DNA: TGCAGCGTTGAAGATCATGGTAGCGGATCCTACAATGAGCAGTTCTTC. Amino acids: CSVEDHGSGSYNEQFF.

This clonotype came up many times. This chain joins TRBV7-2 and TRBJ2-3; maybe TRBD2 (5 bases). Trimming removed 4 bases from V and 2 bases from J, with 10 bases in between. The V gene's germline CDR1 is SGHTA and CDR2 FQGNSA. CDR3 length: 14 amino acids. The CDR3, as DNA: TGTGCCAGCAGCTACGGACTCTACACAGATACGCAGTATTTT. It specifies CASSYGLYTDTQYF. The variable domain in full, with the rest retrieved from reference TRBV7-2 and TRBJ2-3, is GAGVSQSPSNKVTEKGKDVELRCDPISGHTALYWYRQSLGQGLEFLIYFQGNSAPDKSGLPSDRFSAERTGGSVSTLTIQRTQQEDSAVYLCASSYGLYTDTQYFGPGTRLTVL.